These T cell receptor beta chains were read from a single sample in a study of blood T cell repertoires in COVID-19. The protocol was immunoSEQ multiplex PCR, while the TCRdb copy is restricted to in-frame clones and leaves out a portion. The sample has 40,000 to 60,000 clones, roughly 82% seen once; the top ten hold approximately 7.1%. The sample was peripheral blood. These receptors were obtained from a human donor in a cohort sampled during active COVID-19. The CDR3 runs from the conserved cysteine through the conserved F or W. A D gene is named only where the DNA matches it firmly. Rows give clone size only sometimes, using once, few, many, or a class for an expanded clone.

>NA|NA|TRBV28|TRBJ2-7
CASSLQAGESYEQYF
TGTGCCAGCAGTCTACAAGCAGGGGAGAGCTACGAGCAGTACTTC
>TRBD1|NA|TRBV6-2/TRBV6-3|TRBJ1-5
CASSPETGGSQPQHF
TGTGCCAGCAGCCCTGAGACAGGGGGAAGCCAGCCCCAGCATTTT
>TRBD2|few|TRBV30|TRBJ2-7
CASEQREGSSYEQYF
TGTGCCTCAGAGCAGCGGGAGGGAAGTTCCTACGAGCAGTACTTC
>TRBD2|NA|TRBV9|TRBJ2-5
CASSVGTSPEGETQYF
TGTGCCAGCAGCGTAGGGACTAGCCCGGAGGGTGAGACCCAGTACTTC
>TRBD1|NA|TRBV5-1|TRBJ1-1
CASSTTPRDRVSALGRDTEAFF
TGCGCCAGCAGCACCACCCCCCGGGACAGGGTCTCGGCGCTGGGCAGGGACACTGAAGCTTTCTTT
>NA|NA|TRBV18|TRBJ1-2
CASSQAGLRSYTF
TGTGCCAGCTCACAGGCAGGTCTTCGGAGCTACACCTTC
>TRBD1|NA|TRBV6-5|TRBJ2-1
CASRTGGAPYNEQFF
TGTGCCAGCAGGACAGGGGGCGCCCCCTACAATGAGCAGTTCTTC
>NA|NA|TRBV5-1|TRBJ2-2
CASSLASFNTGELFF
TGCGCCAGCAGCTTGGCCTCCTTCAACACCGGGGAGCTGTTTTTT
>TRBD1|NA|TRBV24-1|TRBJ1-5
CATSTKGAGGNQPQHF
TGTGCCACCAGTACCAAAGGGGCAGGGGGAAATCAGCCCCAGCATTTT
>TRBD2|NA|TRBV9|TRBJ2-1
CASSDPGLAESSYNEQFF
TGTGCCAGCAGCGACCCGGGACTAGCGGAAAGCTCCTACAATGAGCAGTTCTTC
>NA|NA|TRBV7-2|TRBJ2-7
CASSLARGYEQYF
TGTGCCAGCAGCTTAGCACGGGGCTACGAGCAGTACTTC
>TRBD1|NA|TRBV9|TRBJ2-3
CASSEDRATDTQYF
TGTGCCAGCAGCGAAGACAGGGCTACAGATACGCAGTATTTT
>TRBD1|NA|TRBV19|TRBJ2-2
CASSGQAPGELFF
TGTGCCAGTAGCGGACAGGCCCCCGGGGAGCTGTTTTTT
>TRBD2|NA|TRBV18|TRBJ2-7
CASSPSSGSGEQYF
TGTGCCAGCTCACCTTCTAGCGGGTCGGGCGAGCAGTACTTC
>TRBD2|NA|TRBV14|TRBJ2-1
CASSQPGLAIYNEQFF
TGTGCCAGCAGCCAGCCGGGACTAGCTATCTACAATGAGCAGTTCTTC
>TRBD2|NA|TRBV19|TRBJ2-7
CASSRTGTSGRNEQYF
TGTGCCAGTAGTAGAACCGGGACTAGCGGGAGAAACGAGCAGTACTTC
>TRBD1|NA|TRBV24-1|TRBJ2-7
CATSDPRQGLGEQYF
TGTGCCACCAGTGATCCACGACAGGGGCTAGGCGAGCAGTACTTC
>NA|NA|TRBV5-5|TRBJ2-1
CASSLYERNEQFF
TGTGCCAGCAGCTTGTACGAGCGCAATGAGCAGTTCTTC
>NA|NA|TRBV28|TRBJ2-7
CASSSYRDYEQYF
TGTGCCAGCAGTTCTTACCGGGACTACGAGCAGTACTTC
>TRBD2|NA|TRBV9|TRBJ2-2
CASSGAWAGVVTGELFF
TGTGCCAGCAGCGGAGCCTGGGCGGGAGTTGTCACCGGGGAGCTGTTTTTT
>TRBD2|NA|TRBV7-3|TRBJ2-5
CASSLGGTSGQETQYF
TGTGCCAGCAGCTTAGGCGGGACTAGCGGCCAAGAGACCCAGTACTTC
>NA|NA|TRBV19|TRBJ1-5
CASRPGIVVNQPQHF
TGTGCCAGTAGACCAGGGATCGTGGTAAATCAGCCCCAGCATTTT
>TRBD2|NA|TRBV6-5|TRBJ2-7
CASSLSWEGLYEQYF
TGTGCCAGCAGTTTGTCGTGGGAGGGCCTCTACGAGCAGTACTTC
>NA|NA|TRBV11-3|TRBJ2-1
CASSLDLSSYNEQFF
TGTGCCAGCAGCTTAGACCTGAGCTCCTACAATGAGCAGTTCTTC
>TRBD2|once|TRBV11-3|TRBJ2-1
CASSLASGRHEQFF
TGTGCCAGCAGCCTCGCTAGCGGGAGGCATGAGCAGTTCTTC
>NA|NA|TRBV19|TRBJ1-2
CASSIRRTLPYGYTF
TGTGCCAGTAGTATTCGCCGGACACTACCCTATGGCTACACCTTC
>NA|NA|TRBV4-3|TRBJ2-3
CASSQGAPDTQYF
TGCGCCAGCAGCCAAGGGGCACCAGATACGCAGTATTTT
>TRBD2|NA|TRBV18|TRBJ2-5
CASSPYIPGLAGGETQYF
TGTGCCAGCTCACCTTACATACCAGGACTAGCGGGAGGCGAGACCCAGTACTTC
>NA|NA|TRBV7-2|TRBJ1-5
CASSWAGQPQHF
TGTGCCAGCAGCTGGGCCGGTCAGCCCCAGCATTTT
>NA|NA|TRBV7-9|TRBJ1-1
CASSLGQGNTEAFF
TGTGCCAGCAGCTTAGGACAAGGGAACACTGAAGCTTTCTTT
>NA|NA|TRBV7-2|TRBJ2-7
CASSPGWASSYEQYF
TGTGCCAGCAGCCCCGGATGGGCGAGCTCCTACGAGCAGTACTTC